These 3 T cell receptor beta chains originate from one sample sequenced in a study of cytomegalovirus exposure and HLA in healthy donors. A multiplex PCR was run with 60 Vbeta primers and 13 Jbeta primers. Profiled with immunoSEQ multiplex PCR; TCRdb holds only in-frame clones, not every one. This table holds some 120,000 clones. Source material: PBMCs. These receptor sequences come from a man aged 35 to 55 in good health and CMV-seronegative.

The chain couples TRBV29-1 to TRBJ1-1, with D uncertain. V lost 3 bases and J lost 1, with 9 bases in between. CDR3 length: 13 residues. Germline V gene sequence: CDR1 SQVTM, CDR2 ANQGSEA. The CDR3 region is CSVERVANTEAFF. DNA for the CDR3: TGCAGCGTTGAGAGGGTTGCGAACACTGAAGCTTTCTTT.

CDR3 sequence: CASSIAGVGTDTQYF. As DNA, the CDR3 is TGTGCCAGTTCGATAGCGGGAGTGGGGACAGATACGCAGTATTTT. This sequence joins TRBV9 and TRBJ2-3; 9 positions match TRBD2. Germline loops: CDR1 SGDLS, CDR2 YYNGEE. The CDR3 extends over 15 amino acids. The V and J ends lost 8 bases and 3 bases, in that order; junction bases with no gene match: 10.

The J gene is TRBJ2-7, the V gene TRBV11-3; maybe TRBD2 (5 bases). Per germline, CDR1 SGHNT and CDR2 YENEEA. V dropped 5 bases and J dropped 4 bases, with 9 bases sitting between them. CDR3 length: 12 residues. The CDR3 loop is CASSRGGYEQYF. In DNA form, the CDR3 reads TGTGCCAGCAGCCGAGGCGGGTACGAGCAGTACTTC.